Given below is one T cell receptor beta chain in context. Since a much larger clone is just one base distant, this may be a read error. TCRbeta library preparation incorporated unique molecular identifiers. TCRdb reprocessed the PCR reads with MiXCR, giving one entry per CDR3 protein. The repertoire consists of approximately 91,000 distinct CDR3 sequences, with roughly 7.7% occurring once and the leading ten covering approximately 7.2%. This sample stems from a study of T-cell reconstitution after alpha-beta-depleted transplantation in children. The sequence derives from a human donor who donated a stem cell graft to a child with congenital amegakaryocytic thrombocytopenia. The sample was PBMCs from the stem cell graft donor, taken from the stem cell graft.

CDR3 DNA: TGTGCCAGCACCCAAGACGCCGGGGGGTCCTACGAGCAGTACTTC. Its translation is CASTQDAGGSYEQYF. This chain joins TRBV3-1 and TRBJ2-7; 7 nucleotides align to TRBD2. CDR1 and CDR2 (germline): LGHDT, YNNKEL (reference sequence). This CDR3 comprises 15 residues.